Reported below is one T cell receptor beta chain. What it binds is not known. Through a sample-barcoded 5' primer and a J-beta primer mix, a second PCR was run for roughly 7 to 12 cycles. TCRdb re-analysed the 5' RACE reads in MiXCR, keeping a single row per CDR3 protein. The sample carries more than 700,000 distinct CDR3 sequences, about 53% recorded once. In terms of origin and age, donors were healthy Caucasian individuals from Russia aged about 6 to 100. CDR1 KGHDR and CDR2 SFDVKD come from the germline V gene. The length of the CDR3 is 14 residues. The ends were cut back, 1 base at V and 4 bases at J, with 6 bases in the middle. The data are from a study of blood T cells in healthy people across ages. Findings and limits, study-wide: A roughly linear age-dependent decrease characterized TCR beta diversity per million T cells.

What was sequenced was blood. The genes are TRBV24-1 and TRBJ2-2; D remains ambiguous. This clonotype was obtained from a man of 80 years or more in good health. CDR3 sequence: CATSDLGFTGELFF. The CDR3, as DNA: TGTGCCACCAGTGATTTAGGGTTCACCGGGGAGCTGTTTTTT.